This T cell receptor (beta chain) was profiled in a study of early T cells in non-severe SARS-CoV-2 infection. Germline assignment: CDR1 MNHEY and CDR2 SVGAGI. After removal of 4 bases from V and 0 bases from J, the junction contained 3 bases not matched to a gene. This CDR3 is 15 amino acids long. This clonotype has ten or more counts. Unique molecular identifiers were affixed to single, distinct cDNA molecules. Via MiXCR, TCRdb re-called the 5' RACE reads, giving one row per CDR3 protein. The repertoire consists of 35,000 to 45,000 distinct CDR3 sequences, with roughly 5.6% occurring once and the leading ten covering around 27%.

This TCR came from an adult who was a healthcare worker with PCR-confirmed SARS-CoV-2 infection or an uninfected control (not recorded which). The chain combines TRBV6-5 with TRBJ2-1, with 7 bases fitting TRBD1. Sequencing was carried out using whole blood. Written as DNA, the CDR3 is TGTGCCAGCAGTTTTTGGGACAGCTCCTACAATGAGCAGTTCTTC. It specifies CASSFWDSSYNEQFF.